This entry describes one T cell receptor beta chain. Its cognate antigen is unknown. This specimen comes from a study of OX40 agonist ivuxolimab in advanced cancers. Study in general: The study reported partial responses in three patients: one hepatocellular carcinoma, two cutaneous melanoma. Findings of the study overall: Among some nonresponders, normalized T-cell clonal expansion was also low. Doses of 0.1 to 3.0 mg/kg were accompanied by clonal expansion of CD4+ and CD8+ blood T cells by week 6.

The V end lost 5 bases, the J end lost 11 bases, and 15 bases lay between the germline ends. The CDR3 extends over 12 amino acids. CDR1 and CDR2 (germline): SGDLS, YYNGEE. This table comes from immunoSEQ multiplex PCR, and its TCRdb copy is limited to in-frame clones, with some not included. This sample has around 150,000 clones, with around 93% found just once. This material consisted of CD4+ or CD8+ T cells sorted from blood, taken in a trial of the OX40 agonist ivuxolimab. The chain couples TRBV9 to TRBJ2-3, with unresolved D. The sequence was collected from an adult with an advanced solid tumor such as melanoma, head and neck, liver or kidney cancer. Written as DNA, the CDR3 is TGTGCCAGCAGTGAGGATTTCGTAGTGCAGTATTTT. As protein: CASSEDFVVQYF.